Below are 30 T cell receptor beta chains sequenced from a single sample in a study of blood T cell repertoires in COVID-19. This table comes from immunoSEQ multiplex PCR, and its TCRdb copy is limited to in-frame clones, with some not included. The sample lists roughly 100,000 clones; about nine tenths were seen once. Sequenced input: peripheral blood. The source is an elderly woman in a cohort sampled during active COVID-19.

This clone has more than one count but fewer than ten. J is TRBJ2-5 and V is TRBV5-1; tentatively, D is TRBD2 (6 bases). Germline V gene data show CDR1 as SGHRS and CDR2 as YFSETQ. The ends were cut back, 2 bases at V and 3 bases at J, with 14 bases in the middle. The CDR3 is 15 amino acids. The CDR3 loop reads CASSLRAASEETQYF. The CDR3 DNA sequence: TGCGCCAGCAGCTTAAGAGCGGCTAGCGAAGAGACCCAGTACTTC.

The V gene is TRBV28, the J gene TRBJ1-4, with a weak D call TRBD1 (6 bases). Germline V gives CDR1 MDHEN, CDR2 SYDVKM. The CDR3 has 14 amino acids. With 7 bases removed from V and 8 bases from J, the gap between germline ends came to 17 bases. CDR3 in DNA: TGTGCCAGCATGGAGGACACAGGGAGAGAAAAACTGTTTTTT. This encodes CASMEDTGREKLFF.

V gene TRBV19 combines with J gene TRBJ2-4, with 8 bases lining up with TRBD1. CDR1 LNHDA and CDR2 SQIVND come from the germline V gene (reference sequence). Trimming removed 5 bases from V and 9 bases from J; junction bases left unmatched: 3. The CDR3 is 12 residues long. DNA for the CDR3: TGTGCCAGTAGTTACAGGGGGAGCATTCAGTACTTC. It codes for CASSYRGSIQYF.

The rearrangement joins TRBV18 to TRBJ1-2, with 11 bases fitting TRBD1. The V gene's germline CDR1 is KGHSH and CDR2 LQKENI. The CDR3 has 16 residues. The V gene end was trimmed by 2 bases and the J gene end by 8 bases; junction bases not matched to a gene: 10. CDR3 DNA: TGTGCCAGCTCACCAGCGCCCCGGACAGGGGGCGACGGCTACACCTTC. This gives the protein CASSPAPRTGGDGYTF.

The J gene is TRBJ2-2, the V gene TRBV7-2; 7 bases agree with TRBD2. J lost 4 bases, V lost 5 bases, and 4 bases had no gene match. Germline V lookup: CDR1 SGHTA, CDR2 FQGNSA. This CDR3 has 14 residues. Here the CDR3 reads CASSGRVLTGELFF. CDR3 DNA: TGTGCCAGCAGCGGGAGGGTCCTCACCGGGGAGCTGTTTTTT.

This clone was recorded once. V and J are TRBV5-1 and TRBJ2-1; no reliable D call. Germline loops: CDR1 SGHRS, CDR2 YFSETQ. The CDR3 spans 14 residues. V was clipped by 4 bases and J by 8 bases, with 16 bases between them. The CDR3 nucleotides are TGCGCCAGCAGCCGGTCCTCTACTGTCGATGAGCAGTTCTTC. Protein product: CASSRSSTVDEQFF.

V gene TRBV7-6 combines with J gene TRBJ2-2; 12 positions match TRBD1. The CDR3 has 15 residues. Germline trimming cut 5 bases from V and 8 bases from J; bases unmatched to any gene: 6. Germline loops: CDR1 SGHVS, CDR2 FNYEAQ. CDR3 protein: CASSEGQGAHGELFF. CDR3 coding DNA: TGTGCCAGCAGCGAGGGACAGGGGGCACATGGGGAGCTGTTTTTT.

The CDR3 DNA is TGTGCCGTCTACCCGAGTGAAAAACTGTTTTTT. Amino acid sequence: CAVYPSEKLFF. V gene TRBV7-9 combines with J gene TRBJ1-4; D remains unclear. The V end was cut by 11 bases, the J end by 7 bases, with 11 bases between. The CDR3 is made up of 11 amino acids. The V gene's germline CDR1 is SEHNR and CDR2 FQNEAQ (reference sequence). Supplemented by reference TRBV7-9 and TRBJ1-4, the full variable domain reads DTGVSQNPRHKITKRGQNVTFRCDPISEHNRLYWYRQTLGQGPEFLTYFQNEAQLEKSRLLSDRFSAERPKGSFSTLEIQRTEQGDSAMYLCAVYPSEKLFFGSGTQLSVL.

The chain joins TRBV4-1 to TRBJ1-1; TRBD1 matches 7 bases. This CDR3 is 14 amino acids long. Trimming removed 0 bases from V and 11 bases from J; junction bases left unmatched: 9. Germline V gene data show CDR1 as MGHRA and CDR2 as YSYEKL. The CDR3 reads CASSQEEGAGNAFF. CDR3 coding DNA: TGCGCCAGCAGCCAAGAGGAGGGGGCCGGGAATGCTTTCTTT.

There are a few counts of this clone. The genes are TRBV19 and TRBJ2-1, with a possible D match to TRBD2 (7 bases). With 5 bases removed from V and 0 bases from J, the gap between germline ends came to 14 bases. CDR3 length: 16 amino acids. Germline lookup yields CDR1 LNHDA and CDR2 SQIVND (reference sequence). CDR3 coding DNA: TGTGCCAGTAGTCTTCAGCGGGACAACTCCTACAATGAGCAGTTCTTC. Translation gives CASSLQRDNSYNEQFF.

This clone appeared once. Here the CDR3 reads CASSEGGGGRTEAFF. CDR3 coding DNA: TGTGCCAGCAGTGAAGGCGGCGGAGGGAGGACTGAAGCTTTCTTT. This rearrangement joins TRBV6-1 to TRBJ1-1; D gene ambiguous. V gave up 1 base and J gave up 5 bases, with 14 bases separating them. The germline gives CDR1 MNHNS, CDR2 SASEGT. The CDR3 loop spans 15 amino acids.

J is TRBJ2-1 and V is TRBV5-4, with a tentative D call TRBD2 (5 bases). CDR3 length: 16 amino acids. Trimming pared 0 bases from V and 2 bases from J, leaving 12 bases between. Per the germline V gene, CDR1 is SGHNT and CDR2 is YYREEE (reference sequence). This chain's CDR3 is CASSLAGVGTYNEQFF. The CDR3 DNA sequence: TGTGCCAGCAGCTTGGCCGGGGTAGGGACCTACAATGAGCAGTTCTTC.

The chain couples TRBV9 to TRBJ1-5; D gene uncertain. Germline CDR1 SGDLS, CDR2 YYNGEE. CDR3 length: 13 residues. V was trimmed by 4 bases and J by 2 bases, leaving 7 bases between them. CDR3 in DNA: TGTGCCAGCAGCCCGGGAGGCAATCAGCCCCAGCATTTT. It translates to CASSPGGNQPQHF.

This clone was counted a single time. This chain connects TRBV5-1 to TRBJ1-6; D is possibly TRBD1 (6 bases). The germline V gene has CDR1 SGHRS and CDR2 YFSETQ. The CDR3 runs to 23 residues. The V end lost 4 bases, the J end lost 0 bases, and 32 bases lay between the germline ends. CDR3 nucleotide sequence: TGCGCCAGCAGCCCCAAGCCCCAAGCCCAGCAACCCACAGGGAGCTCCTATAATTCACCCCTCCACTTT. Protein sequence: CASSPKPQAQQPTGSSYNSPLHF.

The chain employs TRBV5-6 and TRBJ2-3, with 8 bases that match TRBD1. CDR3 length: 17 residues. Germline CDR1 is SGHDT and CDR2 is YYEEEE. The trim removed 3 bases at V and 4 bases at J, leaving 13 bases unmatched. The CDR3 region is CASSWGLEQGGSDTQYF. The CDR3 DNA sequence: TGTGCCAGCAGCTGGGGCCTCGAACAGGGGGGATCAGATACGCAGTATTTT.

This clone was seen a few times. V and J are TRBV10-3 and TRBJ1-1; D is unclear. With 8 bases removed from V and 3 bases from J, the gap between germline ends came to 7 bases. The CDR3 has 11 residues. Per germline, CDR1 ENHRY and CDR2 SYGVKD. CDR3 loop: CAILGDTEAFF. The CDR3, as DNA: TGTGCCATCTTGGGAGACACTGAAGCTTTCTTT.

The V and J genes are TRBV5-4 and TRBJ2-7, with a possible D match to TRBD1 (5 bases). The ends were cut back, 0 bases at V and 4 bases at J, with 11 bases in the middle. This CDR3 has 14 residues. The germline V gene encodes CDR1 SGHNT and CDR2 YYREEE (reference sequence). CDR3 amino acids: CASSLGAGIYEQYF. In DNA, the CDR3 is TGTGCCAGCAGCTTGGGGGCAGGGATATACGAGCAGTACTTC.

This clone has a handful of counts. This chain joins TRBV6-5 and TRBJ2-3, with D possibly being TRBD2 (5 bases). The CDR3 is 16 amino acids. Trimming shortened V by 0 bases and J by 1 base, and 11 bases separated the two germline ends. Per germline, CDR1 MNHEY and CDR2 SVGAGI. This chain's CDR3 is CASSYSGGPRTDTQYF. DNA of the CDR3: TGTGCCAGCAGTTACTCTGGCGGGCCCCGCACAGATACGCAGTATTTT.

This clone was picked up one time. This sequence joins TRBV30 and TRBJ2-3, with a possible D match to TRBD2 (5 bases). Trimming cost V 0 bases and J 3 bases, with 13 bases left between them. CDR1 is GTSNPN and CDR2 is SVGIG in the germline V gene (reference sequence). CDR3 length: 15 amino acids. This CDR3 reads CAWSVGSKPTDTQYF. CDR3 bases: TGTGCCTGGAGTGTAGGGAGTAAGCCGACAGATACGCAGTATTTT.

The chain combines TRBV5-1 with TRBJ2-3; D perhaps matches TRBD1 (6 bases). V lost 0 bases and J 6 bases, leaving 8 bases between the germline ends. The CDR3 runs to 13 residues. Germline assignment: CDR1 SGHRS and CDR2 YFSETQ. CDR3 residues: CASSLGGLDTQYF. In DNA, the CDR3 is TGCGCCAGCAGCTTGGGGGGGCTTGATACGCAGTATTTT.

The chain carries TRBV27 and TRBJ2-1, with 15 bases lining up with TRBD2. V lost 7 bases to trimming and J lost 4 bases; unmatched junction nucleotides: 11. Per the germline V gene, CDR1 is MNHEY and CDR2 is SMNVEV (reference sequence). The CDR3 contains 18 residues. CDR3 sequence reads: CASTPGLAGGGGYNEQFF. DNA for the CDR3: TGTGCCAGCACCCCGGGACTAGCGGGGGGAGGGGGATACAATGAGCAGTTCTTC.

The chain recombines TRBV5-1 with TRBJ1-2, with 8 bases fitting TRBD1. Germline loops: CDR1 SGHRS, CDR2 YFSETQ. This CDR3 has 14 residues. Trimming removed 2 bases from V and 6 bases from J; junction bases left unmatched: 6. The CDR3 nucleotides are TGCGCCAGCAGCTTCGGACAGGGAACGGATGGCTACACCTTC. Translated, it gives CASSFGQGTDGYTF.

CDR3 loop: CASSALRAALRDRGETQYF. DNA for the CDR3: TGTGCCAGCAGCGCATTGCGGGCTGCACTCCGGGACAGGGGGGAGACCCAGTACTTC. This rearrangement joins TRBV7-8 to TRBJ2-5; 11 bases are shared with TRBD1. The CDR3 is made up of 19 amino acids. V was pared by 5 bases and J by 5 bases, with 19 bases of the junction left unmatched. Per the germline V gene, CDR1 is SGHVS and CDR2 is FQNEAQ.

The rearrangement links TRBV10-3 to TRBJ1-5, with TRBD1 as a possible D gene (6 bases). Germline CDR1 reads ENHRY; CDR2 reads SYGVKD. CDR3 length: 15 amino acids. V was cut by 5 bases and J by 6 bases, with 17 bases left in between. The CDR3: CAISNHDRPPQPQHF. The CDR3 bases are TGTGCCATCAGTAATCATGACAGGCCCCCTCAGCCCCAGCATTTT.

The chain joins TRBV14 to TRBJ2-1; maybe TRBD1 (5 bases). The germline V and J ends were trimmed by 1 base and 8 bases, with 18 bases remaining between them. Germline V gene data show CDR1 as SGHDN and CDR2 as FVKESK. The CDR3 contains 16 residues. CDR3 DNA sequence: TGTGCCAGCAGCCAAGGCGAGGTGGGCAGGGTATATGAGCAGTTCTTC. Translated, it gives CASSQGEVGRVYEQFF.

DNA of the CDR3: TGTGCCATCAGTGAGTCCATAGTAGATACGCAGTATTTT. Residues: CAISESIVDTQYF. V gene TRBV10-3 combines with J gene TRBJ2-3; D is unresolved. Germline lookup yields CDR1 ENHRY and CDR2 SYGVKD. The V end lost 0 bases, the J end lost 5 bases, and 6 bases lay between the germline ends. The CDR3 consists of 13 residues.

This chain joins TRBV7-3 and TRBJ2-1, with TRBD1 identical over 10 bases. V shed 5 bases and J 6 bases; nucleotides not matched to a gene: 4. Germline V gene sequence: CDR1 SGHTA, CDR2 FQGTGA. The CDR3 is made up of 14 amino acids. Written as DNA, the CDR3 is TGTGCCAGCAGCCCCCGGACAGGGGGCAATGAGCAGTTCTTC. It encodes CASSPRTGGNEQFF.

The DNA of the CDR3 is TGTGCCAGCAGTGAAGCCGGAGGGACGATTAGCAATCAGCCCCAGCATTTT. Its translation is CASSEAGGTISNQPQHF. This sequence joins TRBV6-1 and TRBJ1-5; TRBD1 might be the D (5 bases). The CDR3 is 17 amino acids. V lost 0 bases and J 0 bases, leaving 12 bases between the germline ends. Germline CDR1 MNHNS, CDR2 SASEGT.

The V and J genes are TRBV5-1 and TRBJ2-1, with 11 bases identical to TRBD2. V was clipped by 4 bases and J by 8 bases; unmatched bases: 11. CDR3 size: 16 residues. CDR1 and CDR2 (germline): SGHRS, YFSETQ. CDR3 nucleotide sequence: TGCGCCAGCAGCCCCCAAACTAGCGGGAGAGGGGATGAGCAGTTCTTC. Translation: CASSPQTSGRGDEQFF.

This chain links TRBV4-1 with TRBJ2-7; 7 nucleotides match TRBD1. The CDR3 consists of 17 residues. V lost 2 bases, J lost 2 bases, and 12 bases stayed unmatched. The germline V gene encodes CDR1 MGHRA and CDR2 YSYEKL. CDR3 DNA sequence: TGCGCCAGCAGCCAACCGTCGGTCGGGACAGTAGCCTACGAGCAGTACTTC. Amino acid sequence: CASSQPSVGTVAYEQYF.